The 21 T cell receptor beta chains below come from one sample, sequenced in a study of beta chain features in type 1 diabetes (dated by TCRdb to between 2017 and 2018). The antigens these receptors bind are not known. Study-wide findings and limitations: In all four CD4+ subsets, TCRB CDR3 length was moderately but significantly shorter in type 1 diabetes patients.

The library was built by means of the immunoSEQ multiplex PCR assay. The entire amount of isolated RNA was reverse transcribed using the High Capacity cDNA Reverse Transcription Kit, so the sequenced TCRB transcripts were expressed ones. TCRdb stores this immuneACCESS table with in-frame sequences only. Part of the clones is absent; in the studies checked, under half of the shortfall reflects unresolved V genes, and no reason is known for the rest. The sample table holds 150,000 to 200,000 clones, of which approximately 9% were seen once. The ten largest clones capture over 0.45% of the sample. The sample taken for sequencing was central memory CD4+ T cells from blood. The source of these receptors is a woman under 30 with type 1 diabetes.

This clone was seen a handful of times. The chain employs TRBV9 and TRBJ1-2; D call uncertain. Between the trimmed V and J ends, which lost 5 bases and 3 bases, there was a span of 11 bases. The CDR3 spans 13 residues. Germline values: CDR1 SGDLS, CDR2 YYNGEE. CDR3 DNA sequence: TGTGCCAGCAGGAAGGTCGGAGACTATGGCTACACCTTC. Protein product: CASRKVGDYGYTF.

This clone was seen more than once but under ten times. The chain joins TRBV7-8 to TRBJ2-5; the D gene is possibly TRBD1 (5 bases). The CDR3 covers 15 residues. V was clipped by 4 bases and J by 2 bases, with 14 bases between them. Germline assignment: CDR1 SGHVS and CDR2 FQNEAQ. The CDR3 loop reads CASSYPPGIQETQYF. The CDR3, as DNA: TGTGCCAGCAGCTACCCCCCAGGGATTCAAGAGACCCAGTACTTC.

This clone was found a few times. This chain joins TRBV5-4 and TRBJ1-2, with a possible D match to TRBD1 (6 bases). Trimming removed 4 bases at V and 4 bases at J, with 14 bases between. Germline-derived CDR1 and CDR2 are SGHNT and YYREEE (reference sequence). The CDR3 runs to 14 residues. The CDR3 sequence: CASSPGQESYGYTF. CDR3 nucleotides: TGTGCCAGCAGCCCGGGACAAGAATCCTATGGCTACACCTTC.

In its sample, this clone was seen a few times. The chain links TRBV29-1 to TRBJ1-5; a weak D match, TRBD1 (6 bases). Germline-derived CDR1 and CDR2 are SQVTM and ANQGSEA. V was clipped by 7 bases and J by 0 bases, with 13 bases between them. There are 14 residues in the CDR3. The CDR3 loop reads CSAGEGDSNQPQHF. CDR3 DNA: TGCAGCGCCGGGGAGGGGGATAGCAATCAGCCCCAGCATTTT.

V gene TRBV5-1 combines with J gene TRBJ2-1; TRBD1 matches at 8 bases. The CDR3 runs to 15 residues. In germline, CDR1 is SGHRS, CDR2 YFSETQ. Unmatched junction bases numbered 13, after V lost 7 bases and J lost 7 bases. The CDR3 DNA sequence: TGCGCCAGCGCATATAGGACAGGGTTGGTTAATGAGCAGTTCTTC. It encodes CASAYRTGLVNEQFF.

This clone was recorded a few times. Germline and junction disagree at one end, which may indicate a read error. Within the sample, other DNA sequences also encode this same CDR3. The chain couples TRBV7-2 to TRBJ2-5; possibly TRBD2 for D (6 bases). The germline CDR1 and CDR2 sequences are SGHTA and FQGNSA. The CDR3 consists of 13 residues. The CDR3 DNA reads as TGCGCCAGCAGCCCCGGGCTAGCGGAGACCCAGTACTTC. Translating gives CASSPGLAETQYF.

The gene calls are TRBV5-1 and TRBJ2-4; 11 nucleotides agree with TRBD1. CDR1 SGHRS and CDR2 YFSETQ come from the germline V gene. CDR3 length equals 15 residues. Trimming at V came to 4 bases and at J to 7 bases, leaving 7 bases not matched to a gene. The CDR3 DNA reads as TGCGCCAGCAGCGTAGCGGGACAGGGGGAGAACATTCAGTACTTC. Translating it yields CASSVAGQGENIQYF.

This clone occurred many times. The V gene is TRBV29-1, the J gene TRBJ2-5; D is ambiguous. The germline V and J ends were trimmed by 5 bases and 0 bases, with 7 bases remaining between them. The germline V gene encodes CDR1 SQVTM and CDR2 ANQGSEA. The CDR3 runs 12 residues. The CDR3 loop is CSVLLNQETQYF. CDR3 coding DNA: TGCAGCGTTTTACTGAACCAAGAGACCCAGTACTTC.

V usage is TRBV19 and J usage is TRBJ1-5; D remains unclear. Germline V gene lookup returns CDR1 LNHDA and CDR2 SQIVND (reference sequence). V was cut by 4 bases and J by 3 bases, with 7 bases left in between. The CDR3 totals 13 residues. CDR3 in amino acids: CASSNSYNQPQHF. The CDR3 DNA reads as TGTGCCAGTAGTAACAGCTACAATCAGCCCCAGCATTTT.

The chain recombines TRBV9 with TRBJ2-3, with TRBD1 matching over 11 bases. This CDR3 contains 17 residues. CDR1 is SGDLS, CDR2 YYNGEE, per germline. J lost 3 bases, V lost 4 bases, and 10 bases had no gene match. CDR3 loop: CASSPRGGTGGTDTQYF. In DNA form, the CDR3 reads TGTGCCAGCAGCCCTCGTGGCGGGACAGGGGGGACAGATACGCAGTATTTT.

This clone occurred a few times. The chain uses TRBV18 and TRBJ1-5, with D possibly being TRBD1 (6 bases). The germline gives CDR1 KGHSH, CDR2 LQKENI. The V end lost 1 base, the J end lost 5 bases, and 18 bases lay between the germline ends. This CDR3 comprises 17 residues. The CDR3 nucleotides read TGTGCCAGCTCACCACTAGCTCAAGTGCAGGGGCATCAGCCCCAGCATTTT. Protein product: CASSPLAQVQGHQPQHF.

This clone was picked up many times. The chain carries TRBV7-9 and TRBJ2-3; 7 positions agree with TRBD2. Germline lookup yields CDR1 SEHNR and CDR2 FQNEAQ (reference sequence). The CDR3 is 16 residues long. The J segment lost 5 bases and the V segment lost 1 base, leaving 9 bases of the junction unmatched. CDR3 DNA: TGTGCCAGCAGCTTAGGACCGGGAGGATCGGAAGATACGCAGTATTTT. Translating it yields CASSLGPGGSEDTQYF.

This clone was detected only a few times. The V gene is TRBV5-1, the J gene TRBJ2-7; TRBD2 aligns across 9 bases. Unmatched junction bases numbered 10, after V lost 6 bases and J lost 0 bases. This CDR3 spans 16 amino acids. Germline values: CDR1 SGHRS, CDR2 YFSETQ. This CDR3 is CASKTSGLGSSYEQYF. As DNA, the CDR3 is TGCGCCAGCAAAACTAGCGGGCTAGGGAGCTCCTACGAGCAGTACTTC.

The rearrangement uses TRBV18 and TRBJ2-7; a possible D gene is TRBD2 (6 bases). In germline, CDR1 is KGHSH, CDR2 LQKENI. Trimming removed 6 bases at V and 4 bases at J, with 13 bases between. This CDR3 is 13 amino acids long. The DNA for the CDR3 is TGTGCCAGCTCTCCCGGGACTCTGTACGAGCAGTACTTC. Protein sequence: CASSPGTLYEQYF.

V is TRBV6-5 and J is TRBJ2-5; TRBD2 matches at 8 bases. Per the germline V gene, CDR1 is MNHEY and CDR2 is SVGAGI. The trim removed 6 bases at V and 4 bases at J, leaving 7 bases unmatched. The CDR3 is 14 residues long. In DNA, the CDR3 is TGTGCCAGCAGACGCGGGCTAGCGGGAGAGACCCAGTACTTC. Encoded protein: CASRRGLAGETQYF.

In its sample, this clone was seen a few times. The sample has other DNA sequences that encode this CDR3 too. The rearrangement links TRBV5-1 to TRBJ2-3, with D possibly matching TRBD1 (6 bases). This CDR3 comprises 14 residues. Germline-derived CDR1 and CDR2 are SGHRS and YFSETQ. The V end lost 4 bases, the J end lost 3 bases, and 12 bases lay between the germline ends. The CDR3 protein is CASSQGRGTDTQYF. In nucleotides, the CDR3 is TGCGCCAGCAGCCAGGGCAGGGGTACAGATACGCAGTATTTT.

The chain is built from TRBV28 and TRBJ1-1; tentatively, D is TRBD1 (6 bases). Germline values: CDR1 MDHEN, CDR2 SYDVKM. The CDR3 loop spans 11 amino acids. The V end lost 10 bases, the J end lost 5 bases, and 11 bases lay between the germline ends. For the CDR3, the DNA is TGTGCCACCGGACAGCCGACTGAAGCTTTCTTT. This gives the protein CATGQPTEAFF.

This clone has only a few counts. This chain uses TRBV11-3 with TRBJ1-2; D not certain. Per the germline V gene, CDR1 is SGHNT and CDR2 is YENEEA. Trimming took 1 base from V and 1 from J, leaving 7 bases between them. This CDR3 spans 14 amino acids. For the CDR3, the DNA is TGTGCCAGCAGCTTAGGGCGGCTTAACTATGGCTACACCTTC. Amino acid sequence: CASSLGRLNYGYTF.

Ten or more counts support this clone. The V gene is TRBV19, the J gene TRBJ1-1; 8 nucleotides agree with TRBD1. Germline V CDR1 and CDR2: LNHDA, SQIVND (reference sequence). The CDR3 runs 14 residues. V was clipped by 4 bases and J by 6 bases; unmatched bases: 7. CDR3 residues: CASSNQGARAEAFF. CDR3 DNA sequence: TGTGCCAGTAGTAACCAGGGGGCGAGAGCTGAAGCTTTCTTT.

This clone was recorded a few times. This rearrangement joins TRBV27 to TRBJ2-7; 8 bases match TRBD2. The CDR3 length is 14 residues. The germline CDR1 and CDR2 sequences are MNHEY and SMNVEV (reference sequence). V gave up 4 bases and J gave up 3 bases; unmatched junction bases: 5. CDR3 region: CASSSSGSDYEQYF. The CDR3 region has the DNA TGTGCCAGCAGTTCAAGCGGGAGTGACTACGAGCAGTACTTC.

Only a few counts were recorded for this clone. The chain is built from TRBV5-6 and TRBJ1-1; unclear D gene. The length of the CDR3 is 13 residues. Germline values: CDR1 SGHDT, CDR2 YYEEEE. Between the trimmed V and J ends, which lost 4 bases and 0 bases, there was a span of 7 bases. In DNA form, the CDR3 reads TGTGCCAGCAGCCCACAGATGAACACTGAAGCTTTCTTT. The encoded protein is CASSPQMNTEAFF. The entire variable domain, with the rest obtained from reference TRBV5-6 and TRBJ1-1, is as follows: DAGVTQSPTHLIKTRGQQVTLRCSPKSGHDTVSWYQQALGQGPQFIFQYYEEEERQRGNFPDRFSGHQFPNYSSELNVNALLLGDSALYLCASSPQMNTEAFFGQGTRLTVV.